The clone carrying this TCR beta chain was picked up a small number of times. Its specificity is unknown. The beta constant-region primer was an equimolar mix of two oligonucleotides covering TRBC1 and TRBC2. Nested alpha and beta constant-region primers with the SP2 primer drove four PCR rounds on ligated cDNA. One entry per CDR3 protein results from TCRdb running MiXCR on the UMI-ligation and nested PCR reads. The sample contains more than 95,000 distinct CDR3 sequences, more than 14% of which appear only once. These data come from a study of naive and memory T cell subsets. General study points: Especially in CD8 cells, naive repertoires contained a few larger clonotypes, possibly CD45RA-re-expressing memory cells.

Germline V lookup: CDR1 MDHEN, CDR2 SYDVKM. This CDR3 region has 15 residues. Trimming cost V 2 bases and J 10 bases; bases outside gene matches: 9. The sequenced sample was naive CD8+ T cells from blood. This clonotype was obtained from a human donor in good health. The chain combines TRBV28 with TRBJ2-1; 9 nucleotides align to TRBD2. The CDR3 loop reads CASSLGGGGWEEQFF. The DNA of the CDR3 is TGTGCCAGCAGTTTAGGCGGGGGGGGTTGGGAAGAGCAGTTCTTC.